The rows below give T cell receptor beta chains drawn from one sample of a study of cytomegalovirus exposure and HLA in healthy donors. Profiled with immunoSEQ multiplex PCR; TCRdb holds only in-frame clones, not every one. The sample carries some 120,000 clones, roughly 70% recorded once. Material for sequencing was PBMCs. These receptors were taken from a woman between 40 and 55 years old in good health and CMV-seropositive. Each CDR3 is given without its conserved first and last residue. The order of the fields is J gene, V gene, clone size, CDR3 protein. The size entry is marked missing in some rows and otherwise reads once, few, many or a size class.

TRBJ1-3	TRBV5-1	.	ASSLQGSGNTIY
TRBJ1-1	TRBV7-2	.	ASSTQPGFTEAF
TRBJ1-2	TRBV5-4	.	ASSFEGTYGYT
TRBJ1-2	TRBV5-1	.	ASSLGDRANYGYT
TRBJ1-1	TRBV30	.	AWSYGLWTGGQPEAF
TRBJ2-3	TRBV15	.	ATRGLAGSGTQY
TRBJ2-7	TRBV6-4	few	ASSDSGTRYEQY
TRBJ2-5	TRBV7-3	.	ASSRTGGGETQY
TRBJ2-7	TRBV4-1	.	ASSLRETTYEQY
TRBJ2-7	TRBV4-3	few	ASSQDRGSYEQY
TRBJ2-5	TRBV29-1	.	SVEGGGLTSRTQY
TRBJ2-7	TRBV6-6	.	ASSFSGGSYEQY
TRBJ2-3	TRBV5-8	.	ASSLLLSTDTQY
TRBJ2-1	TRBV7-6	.	ASSLPGSGSYNEQF
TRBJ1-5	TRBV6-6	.	ASSRSGTGEGQPQH
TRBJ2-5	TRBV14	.	ASSEGQGAPKTQY
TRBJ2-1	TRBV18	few	ASVRDNEQF
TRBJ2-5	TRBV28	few	ASSGTGVGRETQY
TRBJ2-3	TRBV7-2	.	ASSLAPAGLTDTQY
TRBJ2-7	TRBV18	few	ASSPRQGGGYEQY
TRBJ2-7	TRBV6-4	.	ASSDPAGGTGGAEQY
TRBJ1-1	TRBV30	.	AWSVQMNTEAF
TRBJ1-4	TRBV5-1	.	ASRRGQDEKLF
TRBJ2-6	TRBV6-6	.	ASRPSGSVGANVLT
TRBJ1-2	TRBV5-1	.	ASSLGADYGYT
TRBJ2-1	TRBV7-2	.	ASSRIELAIHEQF
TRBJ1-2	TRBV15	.	ATSRDLFSGHASTNYGYT
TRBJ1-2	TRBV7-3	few	ASSPQGDYGYT
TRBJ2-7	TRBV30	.	AWSVYGGKGSYSYEQY